This T cell receptor (beta chain) was retrieved from a study of long-term antiretroviral therapy in people with HIV. As for the study in general: About a decade before 2015, the earliest samples were taken when ART was typically delayed. Whole-study findings and limits: All time points showed a repertoire dominated by clones expanded before ART. Comparison with controls showed narrower CDR3 length ranges in HIV repertoires.

The samples, holding roughly 0.95-11 million cryopreserved PBMC, were thawed before DNA extraction was carried out. The assay used was immunoSEQ (version v3.0), run at survey level. Here immunoSEQ multiplex PCR was the method, and the copy in TCRdb shows in-frame clones only, minus some. The sample contains some 17,000 clones, approximately 81% of which appear only once. Germline V lookup: CDR1 ENHRY, CDR2 SYGVKD. This CDR3 comprises 12 residues. V was cut by 2 bases and J by 4 bases, with 3 bases left in between. This clone was seen more than once but under ten times. Its specificity is not known. The chain uses TRBV10-3 and TRBJ1-5; D is undetermined. The receptor was derived from a man aged 45 to 65 with HIV. The input for sequencing was unsorted PBMCs, taken 0.3 years before starting antiretroviral therapy. CDR3 sequence: CAISEVNQPQHF. The CDR3 region has the DNA TGTGCCATCAGTGAGGTTAATCAGCCCCAGCATTTT.